The 26 T cell receptor beta chains reported below all come from one sample, sequenced in a study of T cell responses to AZD1222 COVID-19 vaccine (dated by TCRdb to about 2021). The meaning of the sample's time point label: baseline before first vaccination. Receptor libraries were prepared by the immunoSEQ multiplex PCR assay. TCRdb holds this immuneACCESS table with in-frame rearrangements only. Some clones are missing; in checked studies, unresolved V genes explain under half, and the rest has no known cause. In all, the sample holds some 120,000 clones, and 88% of those were seen once. The biggest ten clones account for 4% to 4.5% of the sample. Sequencing used peripheral blood, obtained on day 0 of AZD1222 vaccination. These receptors were taken from an adult in good health.

The chain recombines TRBV11-2 with TRBJ2-7; D gene ambiguous. Trimming took 5 bases from V and 7 from J, leaving 9 bases between them. Germline lookup yields CDR1 SGHAT and CDR2 FQNNGV. The CDR3 runs to 11 residues. The CDR3 protein is CASSPTREQYF. CDR3 bases: TGTGCCAGCAGCCCTACCAGGGAGCAGTACTTC.

The chain employs TRBV5-1 and TRBJ1-3, with TRBD1 identical over 8 bases. Germline V gene sequence: CDR1 SGHRS, CDR2 YFSETQ. Unmatched junction bases numbered 9, after V lost 3 bases and J lost 4 bases. The length of the CDR3 is 16 residues. CDR3 in DNA: TGCGCCAGCAGCTCTGTGGACAGGGTGGGAGGAAACACCATATATTTT. As protein: CASSSVDRVGGNTIYF. Looking up the rest from reference TRBV5-1 and TRBJ1-3 gives the full variable domain: KAGVTQTPRYLIKTRGQQVTLSCSPISGHRSVSWYQQTPGQGLQFLFEYFSETQRNKGNFPGRFSGRQFSNSRSEMNVSTLELGDSALYLCASSSVDRVGGNTIYFGEGSWLTVV.

The rearrangement uses TRBV2 and TRBJ2-1, with 7 nucleotides matching TRBD2. CDR1 is SNHLY and CDR2 is FYNNEI in the germline V gene. V was clipped by 8 bases and J by 3 bases; unmatched bases: 7. The CDR3 has 14 residues. In DNA form, the CDR3 reads TGTGCCAGCTGGGAGACTAGCCGCTACAATGAGCAGTTCTTC. This sequence encodes CASWETSRYNEQFF. Based on the CDR3 plus reference TRBV2 and TRBJ2-1, the full variable domain is EPEVTQTPSHQVTQMGQEVILRCVPISNHLYFYWYRQILGQKVEFLVSFYNNEISEKSEIFDDQFSVERPDGSNFTLKIRSTKLEDSAMYFCASWETSRYNEQFFGPGTRLTVL.

This clone turned up a few times. The V and J genes are TRBV5-1 and TRBJ2-3; TRBD2 aligns across 14 bases. Germline-derived CDR1 and CDR2 are SGHRS and YFSETQ. After removal of 4 bases from V and 0 bases from J, the junction contained 7 bases not matched to a gene. The length of the CDR3 is 18 residues. CDR3 loop: CASSRTSGGTTSTDTQYF. CDR3 sequence (DNA): TGCGCCAGCAGCAGGACTAGCGGGGGGACCACTAGCACAGATACGCAGTATTTT.

The V call is TRBV19, the J call TRBJ2-7; D gene unclear. This CDR3 has 15 residues. Trimming shortened V by 6 bases and J by 2 bases, and 17 bases separated the two germline ends. The germline V gene encodes CDR1 LNHDA and CDR2 SQIVND (reference sequence). CDR3 in amino acids: CASSPSAVSTYEQYF. CDR3 nucleotides: TGTGCCAGTAGCCCTTCGGCAGTTTCTACCTACGAGCAGTACTTC.

The chain uses TRBV7-9 and TRBJ2-7; possibly TRBD1 for D (5 bases). CDR3 length equals 13 residues. Germline values: CDR1 SEHNR, CDR2 FQNEAQ (reference sequence). Trimming left V 3 bases short and J 5 bases short, with 11 bases between. Here the CDR3 reads CASSFRERNEQYF. CDR3 nucleotide sequence: TGTGCCAGCAGCTTCAGGGAAAGGAACGAGCAGTACTTC.

The CDR3 is CASSPGGVALRSPLHF. The CDR3, as DNA: TGCGCCAGCAGCCCGGGGGGGGTCGCCCTCAGGTCACCCCTCCACTTT. The chain combines TRBV4-3 with TRBJ1-6; maybe TRBD1 (5 bases). Germline loops: CDR1 LGHNA, CDR2 YSLEER. V lost 4 bases and J lost 10, with 20 bases in between. The CDR3 length is 16 residues.

The rearrangement links TRBV28 to TRBJ2-7, with 10 bases matching TRBD1. V dropped 6 bases and J dropped 6; count of bases not matched to a gene: 11. Germline-derived CDR1 and CDR2 are MDHEN and SYDVKM. This CDR3 comprises 15 residues. The CDR3 reads CASRLDRGGLSEQYF. The CDR3 DNA sequence: TGTGCCAGCAGGTTGGACAGGGGGGGCTTGAGCGAGCAGTACTTC.

The rearrangement uses TRBV4-2 and TRBJ2-7; 8 bases fit TRBD2. V was clipped by 0 bases and J by 5 bases; unmatched bases: 6. This CDR3 comprises 15 residues. Germline V gene sequence: CDR1 LGHNA, CDR2 YNFKEQ. CDR3 nucleotides: TGTGCCAGCAGCCAAGAACTAGCGGATTTTAACGAGCAGTACTTC. Residues: CASSQELADFNEQYF.

The chain links TRBV19 to TRBJ1-1; D uncertain. Germline V gene sequence: CDR1 LNHDA, CDR2 SQIVND (reference sequence). Deletions cut 5 bases from V and 4 bases from J, with 17 bases between. The CDR3 sequence is 15 residues long. Written as DNA, the CDR3 is TGTGCCAGTAGTTCCCAGGTCGGGGTGGTCACTGAAGCTTTCTTT. Translated: CASSSQVGVVTEAFF.

This rearrangement joins TRBV24-1 to TRBJ2-1; TRBD1 aligns across 9 bases. Trimming took 3 bases from V and 3 from J; bases not matched to a gene: 2. Looked up from germline, CDR1 is KGHDR and CDR2 is SFDVKD. This CDR3 is built from 15 residues. CDR3 in amino acids: CATSDTGGNYNEQFF. The CDR3 DNA follows: TGTGCCACCAGTGATACAGGGGGCAACTACAATGAGCAGTTCTTC.

The chain's CDR3 is CASSVGGLSNQPQHF. CDR3 nucleotides: TGTGCCAGCAGTGTCGGGGGCCTGAGCAATCAGCCCCAGCATTTT. This sequence joins TRBV2 and TRBJ1-5, with D perhaps matching TRBD1 (6 bases). The CDR3 sequence is 15 residues long. Deletions cut 4 bases from V and 1 base from J, with 11 bases between. Germline V gene data show CDR1 as SNHLY and CDR2 as FYNNEI.

This clone was seen more than once but under ten times. This chain uses TRBV19 with TRBJ2-7; D ambiguous. The V end lost 10 bases, the J end lost 7 bases, and 17 bases lay between the germline ends. The CDR3 covers 12 residues. CDR1 and CDR2 (germline): LNHDA, SQIVND (reference sequence). CDR3 sequence: CATGSQPGEQYF. CDR3 nucleotide sequence: TGTGCCACCGGAAGTCAGCCCGGGGAGCAGTACTTC.

V gene TRBV19 combines with J gene TRBJ2-7; D might be TRBD2 (6 bases). Between the trimmed V and J ends, which lost 4 bases and 2 bases, there was a span of 18 bases. Germline CDR1 and CDR2: LNHDA and SQIVND (reference sequence). CDR3 size: 16 residues. This CDR3 reads CASSTLGGAGPYEQYF. The CDR3 DNA is TGTGCCAGTAGTACCCTCGGAGGGGCGGGGCCCTACGAGCAGTACTTC.

The chain uses TRBV3-1 (or the pseudogene TRBV3-2) and TRBJ2-3; D perhaps matches TRBD1 (6 bases). From germline, CDR1 is LGHDT and CDR2 YNNKEL (reference sequence). The CDR3 length is 14 residues. V was pared by 0 bases and J by 9 bases, with 13 bases between. The CDR3 loop is CASSQERDIPTQYF. The CDR3 DNA sequence: TGTGCCAGCAGCCAAGAACGGGACATCCCCACGCAGTATTTT.

V is TRBV24-1 and J is TRBJ2-5; D is uncertain. The CDR3 covers 14 residues. Trimming took 2 bases from V and 3 from J, leaving 9 bases between them. CDR1 is KGHDR and CDR2 is SFDVKD in the germline V gene. Here the CDR3 reads CATSDSGREETQYF. CDR3 sequence (DNA): TGTGCCACCAGTGATTCGGGTAGGGAAGAGACCCAGTACTTC.

This clone came up a few times. This chain uses TRBV13 with TRBJ2-3; 7 bases fit TRBD2. The CDR3 is 19 residues long. The germline V gene has CDR1 PRHDT and CDR2 FYEKMQ (reference sequence). V dropped 6 bases and J dropped 4; count of bases not matched to a gene: 22. The CDR3 loop reads CASRGSSGDASYEPDTQYF. The CDR3 DNA follows: TGTGCCAGCAGGGGCAGCAGCGGGGACGCCTCATATGAGCCAGATACGCAGTATTTT.

This clone was detected once. V usage is TRBV4-3 and J usage is TRBJ2-3, with D unresolved. The V and J ends lost 4 bases and 2 bases respectively, with 10 bases between them. Germline loops: CDR1 LGHNA, CDR2 YSLEER. This CDR3 region has 14 residues. The CDR3 is CASSPHVATDTQYF. CDR3 DNA sequence: TGCGCCAGCAGCCCCCACGTGGCCACAGATACGCAGTATTTT.

This chain uses TRBV6-1 with TRBJ1-1, with 7 bases lining up with TRBD1. This CDR3 has 14 residues. Germline assignment: CDR1 MNHNS and CDR2 SASEGT. Unmatched junction bases numbered 5, after V lost 2 bases and J lost 5 bases. Written as DNA, the CDR3 is TGTGCCAGCAGTGAATACCAGGGGGGGACTGAAGCTTTCTTT. Amino acids: CASSEYQGGTEAFF.

The V call is TRBV24-1, the J call TRBJ2-2; 10 nucleotides align to TRBD1. The germline V gene has CDR1 KGHDR and CDR2 SFDVKD. The CDR3 totals 14 residues. V dropped 4 bases and J dropped 6; count of bases not matched to a gene: 1. The CDR3 DNA reads TGTGCCACCAGTGAGACAGGGGGCTCCGGGGAGCTGTTTTTT. It is translated as CATSETGGSGELFF.

This chain joins TRBV29-1 and TRBJ2-7; no clear D. This CDR3 has 9 amino acids. V was trimmed by 5 bases and J by 8 bases, leaving 7 bases between them. Germline CDR1 reads SQVTM; CDR2 reads ANQGSEA. DNA of the CDR3: TGCAGCGTTCCATACAAGCAGTACTTC. Protein sequence: CSVPYKQYF.

Concerning this clone itself: Other DNA sequences in the same sample also yield this CDR3. The V and J genes are TRBV19 and TRBJ1-4; unclear D gene. V was cut by 1 base and J by 0 bases, with 3 bases left in between. The CDR3 consists of 14 residues. CDR1 and CDR2 (germline): LNHDA, SQIVND (reference sequence). Written as DNA, the CDR3 is TGTGCCAGTAGTATAGTTGCAACTAATGAAAAACTGTTTTTT. Amino acid sequence: CASSIVATNEKLFF.

The V gene is TRBV3-1 (or the pseudogene TRBV3-2), the J gene TRBJ2-2; TRBD2 matches at 14 bases. J was trimmed by 3 bases and V by 5 bases; bases with no gene match: 5. The CDR3 length is 17 residues. The germline gives CDR1 LGHDT, CDR2 YNNKEL (reference sequence). DNA of the CDR3: TGTGCCAGCAGCAAACGACTAGCGGGAGGGGACACCGGGGAGCTGTTTTTT. It codes for CASSKRLAGGDTGELFF.

This chain uses TRBV24-1 with TRBJ1-2; 7 bases are a match to TRBD1. This CDR3 is 12 amino acids long. V was pared by 6 bases and J by 8 bases, with 5 bases of the junction left unmatched. Germline CDR1 KGHDR, CDR2 SFDVKD. The CDR3 DNA is TGTGCCACCAGTACAGGGGAGTGGGGCTACACCTTC. It is translated as CATSTGEWGYTF.

This clone has only a few counts. The rearrangement uses TRBV6-2 or TRBV6-3 and TRBJ1-1; no firm D call. The CDR3 is 13 residues long. Looked up from germline, CDR1 is MNHEY and CDR2 is SVGEGT. Trimming removed 5 bases at V and 4 bases at J, with 11 bases between. The CDR3 sequence is CASSAEGVTEAFF. Written as DNA, the CDR3 is TGTGCCAGCAGTGCCGAGGGAGTCACTGAAGCTTTCTTT.

The rearrangement links TRBV12-3 or TRBV12-4 to TRBJ1-1; D is unresolved. Trimming cost V 4 bases and J 6 bases, with 9 bases left between them. The CDR3 runs to 12 residues. The CDR3 DNA reads as TGTGCCAGCAGTTCTGGGGAATCTGAAGCTTTCTTT. It is translated as CASSSGESEAFF.